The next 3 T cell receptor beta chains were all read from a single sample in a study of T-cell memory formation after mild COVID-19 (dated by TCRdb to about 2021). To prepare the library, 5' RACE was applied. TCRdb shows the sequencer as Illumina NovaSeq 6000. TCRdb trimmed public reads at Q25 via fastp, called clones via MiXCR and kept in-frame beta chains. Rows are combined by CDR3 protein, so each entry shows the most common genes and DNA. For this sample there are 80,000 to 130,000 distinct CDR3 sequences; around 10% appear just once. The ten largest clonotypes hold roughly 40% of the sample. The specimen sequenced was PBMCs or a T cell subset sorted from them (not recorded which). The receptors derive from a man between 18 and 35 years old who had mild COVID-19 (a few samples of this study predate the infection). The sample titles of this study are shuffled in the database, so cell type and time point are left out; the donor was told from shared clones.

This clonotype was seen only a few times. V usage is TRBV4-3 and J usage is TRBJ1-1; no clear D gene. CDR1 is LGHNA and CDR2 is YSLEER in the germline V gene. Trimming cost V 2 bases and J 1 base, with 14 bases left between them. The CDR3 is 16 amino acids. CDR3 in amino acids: CASSQRGKTKNTEAFF. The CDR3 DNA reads TGCGCCAGCAGCCAACGAGGGAAGACGAAGAACACTGAAGCTTTCTTT.

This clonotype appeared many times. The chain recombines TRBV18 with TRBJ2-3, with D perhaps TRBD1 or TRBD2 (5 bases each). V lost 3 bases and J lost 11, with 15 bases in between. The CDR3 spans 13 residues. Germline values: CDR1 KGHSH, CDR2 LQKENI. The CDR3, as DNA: TGTGCCAGCTCACCCGACCGGGACCCAAGGCAGTATTTT. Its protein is CASSPDRDPRQYF.

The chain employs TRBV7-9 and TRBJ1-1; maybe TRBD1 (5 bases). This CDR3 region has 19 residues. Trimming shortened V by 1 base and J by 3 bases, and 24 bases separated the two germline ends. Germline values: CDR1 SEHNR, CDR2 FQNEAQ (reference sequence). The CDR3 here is CASSLGFALISGDDTEAFF. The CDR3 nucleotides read TGTGCCAGCAGCTTAGGGTTCGCCCTAATCTCGGGGGACGACACTGAAGCTTTCTTT.